The 5 T cell receptor beta chains below come from one sample, sequenced in a study of blood T cell repertoires in COVID-19 (TCRdb year 2020). The library was obtained by the immunoSEQ multiplex PCR assay. TCRdb obtained this table from immuneACCESS and retained in-frame rearrangements with V and J assigned. These tables miss some clones; where compared with another copy, unresolved V genes account for less than half of the shortfall, and the remainder is unexplained. In all, the sample holds some 78,000 clones, and 80% of those were seen once. The ten largest clones take up 4.5% to 7% of the sample. What was sequenced was peripheral blood. These TCRs come from a man aged 55-75 years with active or convalescent COVID-19.

This chain uses TRBV30 with TRBJ2-4, with a tentative D call TRBD2 (6 bases). The CDR3 runs 14 residues. CDR1 is GTSNPN and CDR2 is SVGIG in the germline V gene (reference sequence). V lost 6 bases to trimming and J lost 2 bases, with 14 bases between them. The CDR3 protein is CACPMEGSKNIQYF. Written as DNA, the CDR3 is TGTGCCTGCCCAATGGAGGGGTCCAAAAACATTCAGTACTTC.

The rearrangement uses TRBV27 and TRBJ2-3; tentatively, D is TRBD2 (6 bases). Germline V gives CDR1 MNHEY, CDR2 SMNVEV (reference sequence). Trimming stripped 3 bases from V and 5 bases from J, with 12 bases between. The CDR3 runs 14 residues. CDR3 residues: CASSFERALDTQYF. In DNA form, the CDR3 reads TGTGCCAGCAGTTTTGAGCGGGCTTTAGATACGCAGTATTTT.

The V and J genes are TRBV12-5 and TRBJ1-2; 7 bases are a match to TRBD1. Per germline, CDR1 LGHNT and CDR2 FRNRAP. The J segment lost 4 bases and the V segment lost 3 bases, leaving 8 bases of the junction unmatched. CDR3 size: 15 residues. The CDR3 DNA sequence: TGTGCTAGTGGTTTATGGGACAGACTAATCTATGGCTACACCTTC. Encoded protein: CASGLWDRLIYGYTF.

V usage is TRBV19 and J usage is TRBJ1-3; TRBD1 might be the D (6 bases). Germline V CDR1 and CDR2: LNHDA, SQIVND (reference sequence). The V end was cut by 8 bases, the J end by 0 bases, with 14 bases between. CDR3 size: 15 residues. CDR3 sequence: CASYSWTVSGNTIYF. CDR3 nucleotides: TGTGCCAGTTATTCCTGGACAGTCTCTGGAAACACCATATATTTT.

The chain uses TRBV5-1 and TRBJ2-5, with 9 bases fitting TRBD2. Germline lookup yields CDR1 SGHRS and CDR2 YFSETQ. V trimming: 0 bases; J trimming: 7 bases; junction bases outside the gene matches: 16. The CDR3 has 18 amino acids. This CDR3 is CASSLGLMAGGPEGTQYF. In DNA, the CDR3 is TGCGCCAGCAGCTTGGGATTGATGGCGGGGGGGCCAGAGGGGACCCAGTACTTC.